This entry lists 13 T cell receptor beta chains sequenced from one sample in a study of regulatory T cells in long-lasting Graves disease. Time point reported: newly diagnosed GD, antithyroid drugs for less than 3 months. Construction of the TCR library relied on RNA isolated from PBMCs. Arm-PCR of CDR3 regions and iRepertoire HTBI primers were used to build TCR beta libraries. One entry per CDR3 protein, called by TCRdb with MiXCR from the multiplex PCR reads. The profile shows fewer than 550,000 distinct CDR3 sequences, about 16% of them singletons. The sample also formed part of further work on T cells in Graves' hyperthyroidism and ophthalmopathy.

This material consisted of peripheral blood mononuclear cells (PBMCs), taken at new diagnosis, from a patient treated with antithyroid drugs. These receptor sequences come from a woman aged 35-65 years with Graves disease.

This sequence joins TRBV4-1 and TRBJ1-4; weak D call: TRBD1 (6 bases). The CDR3 has 16 amino acids. Trimming stripped 3 bases from V and 4 bases from J, with 15 bases between. Germline V gene lookup returns CDR1 MGHRA and CDR2 YSYEKL. Here the CDR3 reads CASSHPPGQLNEKLFF. The DNA for the CDR3 is TGCGCCAGCAGCCACCCGCCCGGACAGCTTAATGAAAAACTGTTTTTT.

This clonotype has a count of ten or more. V is TRBV28 and J is TRBJ2-2; unclear D gene. The CDR3 runs 12 residues. Per the germline V gene, CDR1 is MDHEN and CDR2 is SYDVKM. V dropped 6 bases and J dropped 6 bases, with 8 bases sitting between them. CDR3 sequence (DNA): TGTGCCAGCAGGACGCGCGCCGGGGAGCTGTTTTTT. Its protein is CASRTRAGELFF.

In its sample, this clonotype was seen a few times. The V and J genes are TRBV20-1 and TRBJ2-3; weak D call: TRBD2 (6 bases). Germline assignment: CDR1 DFQATT and CDR2 SNEGSKA (reference sequence). The CDR3 has 16 amino acids. With 2 bases removed from V and 0 bases from J, the gap between germline ends came to 15 bases. The CDR3 nucleotides are TGCAGTGCTAGACCCAGCTCGCGGGGAAGCACAGATACGCAGTATTTT. Translating it yields CSARPSSRGSTDTQYF.

This clonotype appeared many times. The chain combines TRBV12-3 or TRBV12-4 with TRBJ1-5; no clear D gene. Deletions cut 3 bases from V and 0 bases from J, with 9 bases between. CDR3 length: 15 amino acids. The CDR3 region has the DNA TGTGCCAGCAGTTTCTCCCAGTATAGCAATCAGCCCCAGCATTTT. Encoded protein: CASSFSQYSNQPQHF.

Ten or more counts support this clonotype. The chain recombines TRBV2 with TRBJ2-7, with 12 bases that match TRBD1. The CDR3 spans 14 residues. In germline, CDR1 is SNHLY, CDR2 FYNNEI. Germline trimming cut 7 bases from V and 5 bases from J; bases unmatched to any gene: 6. DNA of the CDR3: TGTGCCAGCATTGGGACAGGGGGCGTCCACGAGCAGTACTTC. Its protein is CASIGTGGVHEQYF.

This clonotype was picked up many times. V gene TRBV7-9 combines with J gene TRBJ1-2; 10 nucleotides match TRBD1. Unmatched junction bases numbered 5, after V lost 3 bases and J lost 4 bases. There are 15 residues in the CDR3. Germline V CDR1 and CDR2: SEHNR, FQNEAQ (reference sequence). The CDR3 DNA reads as TGTGCCAGCAGCTTGGGGACAGGGGATAGCTATGGCTACACCTTC. Translated, it gives CASSLGTGDSYGYTF. Full variable domain (remainder filled in from reference TRBV7-9 and TRBJ1-2): DTGVSQNPRHKITKRGQNVTFRCDPISEHNRLYWYRQTLGQGPEFLTYFQNEAQLEKSRLLSDRFSAERPKGSFSTLEIQRTEQGDSAMYLCASSLGTGDSYGYTFGSGTRLTVV.

This clonotype showed up just a few times. This chain connects TRBV7-9 to TRBJ1-5, with D perhaps matching TRBD1 (5 bases). Germline CDR1 and CDR2: SEHNR and FQNEAQ (reference sequence). The CDR3 runs to 16 residues. V gave up 0 bases and J gave up 0 bases, with 9 bases separating them. CDR3 in DNA: TGTGCCAGCAGCTTAGCCGGACACCTTAGCAATCAGCCCCAGCATTTT. Translating it yields CASSLAGHLSNQPQHF.

This chain joins TRBV5-1 and TRBJ1-1, with 9 nucleotides matching TRBD1. Trimming removed 6 bases from V and 8 bases from J; junction bases left unmatched: 8. The CDR3 is made up of 13 amino acids. The germline CDR1 and CDR2 sequences are SGHRS and YFSETQ. CDR3 DNA: TGCGCCAGCAACTTACAGGGGGCCGTAGAAGCTTTCTTT. This gives the protein CASNLQGAVEAFF.

This clonotype was recorded at least ten times. This rearrangement joins TRBV5-1 to TRBJ2-1; D is ambiguous. Germline values: CDR1 SGHRS, CDR2 YFSETQ. V lost 6 bases to trimming and J lost 4 bases, with 17 bases between them. The CDR3 covers 15 residues. The CDR3 nucleotides are TGCGCCAGCACGTCCGGACCATCCGATTACAATGAGCAGTTCTTC. Its translation is CASTSGPSDYNEQFF.

There are many counts of this clonotype. The chain is built from TRBV20-1 and TRBJ2-1; 10 bases agree with TRBD2. The J segment lost 7 bases and the V segment lost 6 bases, leaving 12 bases of the junction unmatched. Germline CDR1 and CDR2: DFQATT and SNEGSKA (reference sequence). CDR3 length: 15 amino acids. The CDR3 is CSAVEPSGGGNEQFF. CDR3 in DNA: TGCAGTGCCGTAGAACCTAGCGGGGGAGGAAATGAGCAGTTCTTC.

The table lists this clonotype with many counts. The rearrangement links TRBV30 to TRBJ2-2; TRBD2 agrees at 8 bases. The V segment lost 5 bases and the J segment 3 bases; nucleotides outside the gene matches: 8. CDR3 length equals 15 residues. Germline V lookup: CDR1 GTSNPN, CDR2 SVGIG (reference sequence). CDR3 sequence: CAWGMSGRDTGELFF. CDR3 DNA sequence: TGTGCCTGGGGAATGTCCGGGAGGGACACCGGGGAGCTGTTTTTT. The full variable domain, rest sourced from reference TRBV30 and TRBJ2-2, is SQTIHQWPATLVQPVGSPLSLECTVEGTSNPNLYWYRQAAGRGLQLLFYSVGIGQISSEVPQNLSASRPQDRQFILSSKKLLLSDSGFYLCAWGMSGRDTGELFFGEGSRLTVL.

This clonotype was seen many times. The rearrangement joins TRBV20-1 to TRBJ2-1, with D possibly being TRBD1 or TRBD2 (5 bases each). CDR1 is DFQATT, CDR2 SNEGSKA, per germline (reference sequence). The CDR3 extends over 13 amino acids. Trimming pared 6 bases from V and 4 bases from J, leaving 13 bases between. CDR3 loop: CSARGTEYNEQFF. DNA for the CDR3: TGCAGTGCCCGAGGGACGGAATACAATGAGCAGTTCTTC.

The chain joins TRBV19 to TRBJ1-1, with 7 positions matching TRBD1. The junction had 7 bases not matched to a gene; V was cut back by 3 bases and J by 3 bases. The V gene's germline CDR1 is LNHDA and CDR2 SQIVND (reference sequence). This CDR3 has 15 amino acids. As DNA, the CDR3 is TGTGCCAGTAGTATGATTCCAGGGGGGCACACTGAAGCTTTCTTT. Its translation: CASSMIPGGHTEAFF.